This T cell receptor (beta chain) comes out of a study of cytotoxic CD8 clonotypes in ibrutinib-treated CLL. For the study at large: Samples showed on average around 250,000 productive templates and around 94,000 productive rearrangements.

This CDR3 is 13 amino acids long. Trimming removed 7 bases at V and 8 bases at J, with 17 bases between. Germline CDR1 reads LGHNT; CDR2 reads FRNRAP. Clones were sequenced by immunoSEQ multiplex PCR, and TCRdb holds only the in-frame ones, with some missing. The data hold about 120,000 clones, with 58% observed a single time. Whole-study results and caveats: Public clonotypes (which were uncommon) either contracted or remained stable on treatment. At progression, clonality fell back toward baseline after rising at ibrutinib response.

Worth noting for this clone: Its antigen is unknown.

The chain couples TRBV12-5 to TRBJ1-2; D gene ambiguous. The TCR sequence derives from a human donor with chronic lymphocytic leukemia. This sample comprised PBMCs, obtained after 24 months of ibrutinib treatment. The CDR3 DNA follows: TGTGCTAGTGCCCTAACTCGACCGGACGGCTACACCTTC. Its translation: CASALTRPDGYTF.